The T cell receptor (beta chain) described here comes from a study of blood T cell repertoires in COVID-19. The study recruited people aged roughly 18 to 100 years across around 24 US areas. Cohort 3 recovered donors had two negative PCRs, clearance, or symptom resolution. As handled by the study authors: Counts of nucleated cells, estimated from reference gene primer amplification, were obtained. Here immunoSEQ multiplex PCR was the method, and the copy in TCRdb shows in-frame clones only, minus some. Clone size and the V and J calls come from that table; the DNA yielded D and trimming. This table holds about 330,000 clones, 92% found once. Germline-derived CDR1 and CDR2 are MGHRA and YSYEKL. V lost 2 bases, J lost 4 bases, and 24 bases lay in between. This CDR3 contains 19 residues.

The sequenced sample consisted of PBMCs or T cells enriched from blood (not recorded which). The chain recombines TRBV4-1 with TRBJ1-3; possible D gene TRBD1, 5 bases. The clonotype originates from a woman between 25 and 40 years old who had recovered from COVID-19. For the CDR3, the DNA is TGCGCCAGCAGCCAATTTGGACTTCAGGGACTCGATATCGGAAACACCATATATTTT. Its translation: CASSQFGLQGLDIGNTIYF.